The present entry profiles one TCR beta chain with its context. What it binds is not known. The sample originates from a study of OX40 agonist ivuxolimab in advanced cancers. Notes on the study in general: Part of the nonresponder group also had normalized T-cell clonal expansion that was low.

Here immunoSEQ multiplex PCR was the method, and the copy in TCRdb shows in-frame clones only, minus some. Of some 70,000 clones listed, roughly nine tenths are singletons. The V end was cut by 0 bases, the J end by 3 bases, with 12 bases between. The CDR3 consists of 15 residues. Looked up from germline, CDR1 is SGHKS and CDR2 is YYEKEE (reference sequence). Patients who had autoimmune disease history or got systemic immunosuppression were left out. Peripheral blood came from all dose cohorts at three timepoints. The V gene is TRBV5-5, the J gene TRBJ1-2; the D is unclear. This material consisted of CD4+ or CD8+ T cells sorted from blood, taken in a trial of the OX40 agonist ivuxolimab. The sequence derives from an adult with an advanced solid tumor such as melanoma, head and neck, liver or kidney cancer. CDR3 bases: TGTGCCAGCAGCTTGGAAGGCAGAGATTACTATGGCTACACCTTC. It codes for CASSLEGRDYYGYTF.